The 16 T cell receptor beta chains listed next were all sequenced from one sample in a study of beta chain features in type 1 diabetes. The entirety of the isolated RNA underwent reverse transcription, so expressed TCRB transcripts were sequenced. TCRdb's copy holds only in-frame clones and misses some; the assay was immunoSEQ multiplex PCR. The sample records about 170,000 clones, approximately 7.9% being singletons. Study outcomes and limitations: Researchers report that Type 1 diabetes patients had moderately but significantly shorter TCRB CDR3s across all four CD4+ subsets.

These TCRs are of unknown antigen specificity. Sequenced material: central memory CD4+ T cells from blood. These receptors were collected from a young man with type 1 diabetes.

The chain joins TRBV30 to TRBJ1-1, with a weak D call TRBD1 (5 bases). The V end lost 0 bases, the J end lost 7 bases, and 12 bases lay between the germline ends. From germline, CDR1 is GTSNPN and CDR2 SVGIG (reference sequence). The CDR3 extends over 13 amino acids. The CDR3 nucleotides read TGTGCCTGGAGTGTGGAAGGGGATAATGAAGCTTTCTTT. It codes for CAWSVEGDNEAFF.

The rearrangement joins TRBV7-9 to TRBJ2-3, with 9 bases fitting TRBD2. Germline V gene data show CDR1 as SEHNR and CDR2 as FQNEAQ (reference sequence). The CDR3 runs 14 residues. With V trimmed by 3 bases and J by 6 bases, 4 bases remained unmatched. DNA for the CDR3: TGTGCCAGCAGCTTTGGGCTAGCGGGGGATACGCAGTATTTT. The encoded protein is CASSFGLAGDTQYF.

The rearrangement uses TRBV25-1 and TRBJ2-3; 7 nucleotides align to TRBD2. CDR1 MGHDK and CDR2 SYGVNS come from the germline V gene. CDR3 length: 15 residues. After removal of 4 bases from V and 2 bases from J, the junction contained 6 bases not matched to a gene. CDR3 sequence (DNA): TGTGCCAGCAGTGTCGGGGGAGGGGTCACAGATACGCAGTATTTT. Its translation is CASSVGGGVTDTQYF.

As for this clone: The same CDR3 is also encoded by other DNA sequences in this sample. This chain joins TRBV19 and TRBJ1-5, with 7 positions matching TRBD1. The germline gives CDR1 LNHDA, CDR2 SQIVND (reference sequence). CDR3 length: 13 amino acids. V gave up 8 bases and J gave up 3 bases; unmatched junction bases: 4. The CDR3 spells CASLGTVNQPQHF. Written as DNA, the CDR3 is TGTGCCAGTTTGGGGACAGTCAATCAGCCCCAGCATTTT.

This clone was found a few times. In nucleotides, the CDR3 is TGCAGCGCGATGGCAGGCACAGATACGCAGTATTTT. This sequence encodes CSAMAGTDTQYF. The rearrangement joins TRBV29-1 to TRBJ2-3; D gene unclear. Germline loops: CDR1 SQVTM, CDR2 ANQGSEA. The V end was cut by 7 bases, the J end by 1 base, with 9 bases between. This CDR3 is built from 12 residues.

This clone was seen more than once but under ten times. The chain carries TRBV27 and TRBJ1-2, with 9 bases identical to TRBD1. CDR1 is MNHEY and CDR2 is SMNVEV in the germline V gene (reference sequence). This CDR3 contains 14 residues. V was pared by 5 bases and J by 6 bases, with 7 bases of the junction left unmatched. CDR3 region: CASSGLQGADGYTF. The CDR3 DNA is TGTGCCAGCAGTGGACTACAGGGGGCGGATGGCTACACCTTC.

CDR3: CASSPTGGGWYGYTF. CDR3 DNA: TGTGCCAGCAGTCCAACAGGGGGCGGATGGTATGGCTACACCTTC. V is TRBV27 and J is TRBJ1-2; the match to TRBD1 covers 9 bases. Germline CDR1 and CDR2: MNHEY and SMNVEV (reference sequence). The junction had 9 bases not matched to a gene; V was cut back by 5 bases and J by 5 bases. There are 15 residues in the CDR3.

The chain combines TRBV6-5 with TRBJ2-1; D may be TRBD1 (6 bases). CDR1 is MNHEY, CDR2 SVGAGI, per germline. Trimming took 4 bases from V and 4 from J, leaving 11 bases between them. The CDR3 has 14 amino acids. CDR3 sequence reads: CASSSGQQYNEQFF. DNA for the CDR3: TGTGCCAGCAGTTCAGGACAGCAATACAATGAGCAGTTCTTC.

This clone was seen a handful of times. V and J are TRBV6-5 and TRBJ1-6; a weak D match, TRBD1 (6 bases). The CDR3 runs 15 residues. V shed 5 bases and J shed 6 bases, with 14 bases lying between them. Germline V gene sequence: CDR1 MNHEY, CDR2 SVGAGI. The DNA of the CDR3 is TGTGCCAGCAGTCCGCAGGGGCCGGCTAATTCACCCCTCCACTTT. Protein product: CASSPQGPANSPLHF.

This chain joins TRBV5-1 and TRBJ1-1; unclear D gene. Germline CDR1 and CDR2: SGHRS and YFSETQ. The CDR3 is made up of 13 amino acids. Trimming left V 4 bases short and J 0 bases short, with 7 bases between. As DNA, the CDR3 is TGCGCCAGCAGCGTCGGAGTGAACACTGAAGCTTTCTTT. Translated: CASSVGVNTEAFF.

This clone was counted between two and nine times. The chain couples TRBV5-4 to TRBJ2-5, with D hard to call. The ends were cut back, 4 bases at V and 2 bases at J, with 3 bases in the middle. Germline values: CDR1 SGHNT, CDR2 YYREEE (reference sequence). The CDR3 is made up of 11 amino acids. The CDR3 bases are TGTGCCAGCAGCATACAAGAGACCCAGTACTTC. Its protein product is CASSIQETQYF.

The chain joins TRBV7-9 to TRBJ2-7; tentative D call: TRBD2 (6 bases). V lost 4 bases, J lost 2 bases, and 12 bases lay in between. The V gene's germline CDR1 is SEHNR and CDR2 FQNEAQ (reference sequence). The CDR3 is 14 amino acids. In nucleotides, the CDR3 is TGTGCCAGCAGCTCGCGTGGGGAGGCCTACGAGCAGTACTTC. Translated, it gives CASSSRGEAYEQYF.

This chain connects TRBV4-2 to TRBJ1-2, with 7 bases lining up with TRBD1. Germline CDR1 reads LGHNA; CDR2 reads YNFKEQ. The CDR3 runs to 13 residues. J was trimmed by 8 bases and V by 6 bases; bases with no gene match: 9. The CDR3 sequence is CASSLGQVTGYTF. The CDR3 DNA sequence: TGTGCCAGCAGTCTTGGACAGGTAACGGGCTACACCTTC.

This chain uses TRBV7-2 with TRBJ2-1; D is perhaps TRBD1 (6 bases). The V gene lost 0 bases and the J gene lost 5 bases, with 14 bases spanning the gap. The germline CDR1 and CDR2 sequences are SGHTA and FQGNSA. The CDR3 spans 16 residues. The CDR3 region is CASSLAWGHLDNEQFF. In nucleotides, the CDR3 is TGTGCCAGCAGCTTAGCCTGGGGACATTTGGACAATGAGCAGTTCTTC. The full variable domain, completed using reference TRBV7-2 and TRBJ2-1, is GAGVSQSPSNKVTEKGKDVELRCDPISGHTALYWYRQSLGQGLEFLIYFQGNSAPDKSGLPSDRFSAERTGGSVSTLTIQRTQQEDSAVYLCASSLAWGHLDNEQFFGPGTRLTVL.

The V call is TRBV4-3, the J call TRBJ2-6, with TRBD1 as a possible D gene (6 bases). CDR1 and CDR2 from the germline V gene are LGHNA and YSLEER. The CDR3 has 18 amino acids. V was pared by 0 bases and J by 0 bases, with 12 bases between. This CDR3 reads CASSQDFRRGSGANVLTF. The CDR3 DNA sequence: TGCGCCAGCAGCCAAGATTTCCGCAGGGGCTCTGGGGCCAACGTCCTGACTTTC.

The V call is TRBV18, the J call TRBJ2-7; TRBD1 agrees at 10 bases. The germline V gene encodes CDR1 KGHSH and CDR2 LQKENI. CDR3 length: 15 residues. With V trimmed by 4 bases and J by 2 bases, 5 bases remained unmatched. The chain's CDR3 is CASSRGTGDAYEQYF. For the CDR3, the DNA is TGTGCCAGCTCACGCGGGACAGGGGACGCCTACGAGCAGTACTTC.